This T cell receptor beta chain comes out of a study of cytomegalovirus exposure and HLA in healthy donors. Study outcomes and limitations: As a later analysis showed, a missense DCLRE1C variant was linked to trimming of TCR beta V- and J-genes. Whilst most TCR sequences proved rare, a subset of public TCRs occurred across many donors.

Turning to this clone: Its antigen is not identified.

The germline V gene has CDR1 KGHSH and CDR2 LQKENI. V trimming: 5 bases; J trimming: 4 bases; junction bases outside the gene matches: 11. This CDR3 has 16 residues. PCR involved 60 Vbeta and 13 Jbeta primers. Repertoires were generated with immunoSEQ multiplex PCR, while TCRdb's copy carries only in-frame clones and drops some. The repertoire holds more than 100,000 clones, with 65% to 80% as singletons. Donors were ostensibly healthy at sampling, although undocumented immune exposures were probable. This chain uses TRBV18 with TRBJ1-2, with 9 bases that match TRBD1. This receptor was taken from a woman between 18 and 29 years old in good health and CMV-seropositive. Sample: PBMCs. The CDR3 DNA reads as TGTGCCAGCTCAGCCGAAACAGGGGGCGCTGGCTATGGCTACACCTTC. It codes for CASSAETGGAGYGYTF.